The rows below give T cell receptor beta chains drawn from one sample of a study of CD8+ T cells in alopecia areata. TCRdb's copy holds only in-frame clones and misses some; the assay was immunoSEQ multiplex PCR. The sample includes about 190,000 clones, approximately 59% seen only once; the top ten take roughly 15%. The specimen was CD4+ T cells sorted from blood, collected at week 0. The receptors were gathered from a human donor with alopecia areata. CDR3s include the opening cysteine and the closing phenylalanine or tryptophan.

CDR3 length	V gene	J gene	CDR3 protein
11	TRBV27	TRBJ1-5	CASRLDQPQHF
15	TRBV27	TRBJ2-7	CASSPRDRTLYEQYF
13	TRBV29-1	TRBJ1-1	CSVGRQTNTEAFF
13	TRBV5-1	TRBJ2-3	CASLGASTDTQYF
14	TRBV6-1	TRBJ1-1	CASKLTGQYTEAFF
14	TRBV12-5	TRBJ1-4	CASGLGQGREKLFF
17	TRBV7-8	TRBJ1-1	CASSPSIFEGGRTEAFF
15	TRBV12-5	TRBJ1-6	CASGLVKQGPEPLHF
13	TRBV29-1	TRBJ2-7	CSVSGQGAREQYF
18	TRBV4-1	TRBJ2-3	CASSQAGRGGAGTDTQYF